Presented here are 9 T cell receptor beta chains from one specimen sequenced in a study of radiotherapy plus CTLA-4 blockade in lung cancer. TCRdb keeps only in-frame clones here, not all; method: immunoSEQ multiplex PCR. The table has tens of thousands of clones, roughly 84% seen once. Sequencing was performed on peripheral blood, taken from a patient treated with radiotherapy plus ipilimumab. The receptor set was obtained from a human donor with non-small cell lung cancer who had a partial response to radiotherapy plus ipilimumab.

Comment on this clone: This sample includes further DNA sequences coding for the same CDR3. The chain uses TRBV9 and TRBJ2-5; 9 positions match TRBD2. J gave up 2 bases and V 0 bases, and 2 bases lay outside the gene matches. In germline, CDR1 is SGDLS, CDR2 YYNGEE. The CDR3 is made up of 15 amino acids. In DNA form, the CDR3 reads TGTGCCAGCAGCGTAGGCGGGGGGGCACAAGAGACCCAGTACTTC. Translation: CASSVGGGAQETQYF.

This rearrangement joins TRBV9 to TRBJ1-6; 10 positions agree with TRBD1. The CDR3 contains 16 residues. Germline values: CDR1 SGDLS, CDR2 YYNGEE. V shed 4 bases, J shed 7 bases, and the junction held 8 bases outside the gene matches. The CDR3 sequence: CASSPTGGQQNSPLHF. CDR3 bases: TGTGCCAGCAGCCCGACAGGGGGCCAACAGAATTCACCCCTCCACTTT.

V and J are TRBV19 and TRBJ2-1; 13 bases agree with TRBD2. Germline CDR1 and CDR2: LNHDA and SQIVND (reference sequence). Germline trimming cut 5 bases from V and 6 bases from J; bases unmatched to any gene: 7. The CDR3 is made up of 16 amino acids. CDR3 nucleotide sequence: TGTGCCAGTAGTCCAACACTAGCGGGGGGGCGCAATGAGCAGTTCTTC. This sequence encodes CASSPTLAGGRNEQFF.

The CDR3 DNA is TGTGCCAGCAGCGTAGCCCCGGACAGGGATCAGCCCCAGCATTTT. Residues: CASSVAPDRDQPQHF. The gene calls are TRBV9 and TRBJ1-5; 8 nucleotides align to TRBD1. Trimming cost V 0 bases and J 5 bases; bases outside gene matches: 4. Germline CDR1 reads SGDLS; CDR2 reads YYNGEE. CDR3 length: 15 amino acids.

This clone was counted a few times. This chain joins TRBV4-1 and TRBJ1-5; TRBD1 agrees at 8 bases. V was pared by 0 bases and J by 2 bases, with 3 bases of the junction left unmatched. Per germline, CDR1 MGHRA and CDR2 YSYEKL. The CDR3 has 16 amino acids. In DNA form, the CDR3 reads TGCGCCAGCAGCCAAGATCTGACAGGGGGCAATCAGCCCCAGCATTTT. Protein sequence: CASSQDLTGGNQPQHF.

The chain carries TRBV7-9 and TRBJ2-1; 12 bases are a match to TRBD1. Germline V lookup: CDR1 SEHNR, CDR2 FQNEAQ (reference sequence). The CDR3 is 16 residues long. J lost 8 bases, V lost 3 bases, and 8 bases had no gene match. As DNA, the CDR3 is TGTGCCAGCAGCTTCCTGCCGGGACAGGGGGCTCATGAGCAGTTCTTC. This sequence encodes CASSFLPGQGAHEQFF.

The chain links TRBV7-6 to TRBJ2-2; TRBD2 might be the D (5 bases). Per the germline V gene, CDR1 is SGHVS and CDR2 is FNYEAQ. The CDR3 runs to 12 residues. Trimming left V 2 bases short and J 11 bases short, with 9 bases between. CDR3 DNA: TGTGCCAGCAGCTTACGGGGAGCAGAGCTGTTTTTT. Protein: CASSLRGAELFF.

A few counts support this clone. This chain links TRBV9 with TRBJ1-1; 8 nucleotides align to TRBD1. V shed 4 bases and J 4 bases; nucleotides not matched to a gene: 6. The CDR3 has 14 amino acids. Germline V CDR1 and CDR2: SGDLS, YYNGEE. In DNA, the CDR3 is TGTGCCAGCAGCTTACAGGGGGTCGGCACTGAAGCTTTCTTT. Residues: CASSLQGVGTEAFF.

This chain connects TRBV2 to TRBJ2-7, with D uncertain. The CDR3 extends over 14 amino acids. Per the germline V gene, CDR1 is SNHLY and CDR2 is FYNNEI. The ends were cut back, 5 bases at V and 2 bases at J, with 13 bases in the middle. Here the CDR3 reads CASSTPAFTYEQYF. The CDR3 DNA follows: TGTGCCAGCAGTACCCCAGCGTTTACCTACGAGCAGTACTTC.